This TCR beta chain was recovered during a study of T cells after posttransplantation cyclophosphamide. Notes on the study in general: Recipient CMV seropositivity and CMV reactivation strongly tracked TRB clonality.

With 5 bases removed from V and 3 bases from J, the gap between germline ends came to 2 bases. This CDR3 region has 11 residues. Germline loops: CDR1 MNHEY, CDR2 SVGAGI. About this clone: The antigen is not known.

This table comes from immunoSEQ multiplex PCR, and its TCRdb copy is limited to in-frame clones, with some not included. The sample holds roughly 14,000 clones, 84% seen once. Control samples came 1 year after myeloablative marrow transplants with methotrexate plus calcineurin inhibitor. The input for sequencing was PBMCs, taken 350 to 400 days after allogeneic stem cell transplant with calcineurin inhibitor and methotrexate. The origin of this receptor is a young adult male patient who received an allogeneic stem cell transplant from a related donor, was CMV-positive, and had no GVHD. Some of these T cells may belong to the graft donor. The chain is built from TRBV6-5 and TRBJ1-5; D is unclear. CDR3 DNA: TGTGCCAGCAGTCTCAATCAGCCCCAGCATTTT. Protein sequence: CASSLNQPQHF.